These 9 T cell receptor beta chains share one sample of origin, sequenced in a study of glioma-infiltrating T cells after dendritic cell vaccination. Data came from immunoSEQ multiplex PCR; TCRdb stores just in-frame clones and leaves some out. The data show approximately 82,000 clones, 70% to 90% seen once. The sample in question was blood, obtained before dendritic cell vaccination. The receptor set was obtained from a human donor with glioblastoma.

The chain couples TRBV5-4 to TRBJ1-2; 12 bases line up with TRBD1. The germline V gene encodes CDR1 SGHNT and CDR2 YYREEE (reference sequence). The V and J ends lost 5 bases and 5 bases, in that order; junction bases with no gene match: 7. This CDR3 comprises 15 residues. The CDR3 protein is CASRYGTGGGYGYTF. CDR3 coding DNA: TGTGCCAGCAGATACGGGACAGGGGGCGGGTATGGCTACACCTTC.

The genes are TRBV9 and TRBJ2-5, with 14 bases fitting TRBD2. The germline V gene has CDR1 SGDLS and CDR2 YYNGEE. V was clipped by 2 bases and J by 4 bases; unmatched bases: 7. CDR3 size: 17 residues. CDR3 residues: CASSVGTSGSQGETQYF. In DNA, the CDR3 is TGTGCCAGCAGCGTCGGGACTAGCGGGAGTCAGGGAGAGACCCAGTACTTC.

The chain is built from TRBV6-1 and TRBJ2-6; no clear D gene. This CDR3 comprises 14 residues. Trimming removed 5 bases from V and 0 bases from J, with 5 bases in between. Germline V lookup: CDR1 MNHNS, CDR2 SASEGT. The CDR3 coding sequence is TGTGCCAGCAGTTCCGGCTCTGGGGCCAACGTCCTGACTTTC. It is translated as CASSSGSGANVLTF.

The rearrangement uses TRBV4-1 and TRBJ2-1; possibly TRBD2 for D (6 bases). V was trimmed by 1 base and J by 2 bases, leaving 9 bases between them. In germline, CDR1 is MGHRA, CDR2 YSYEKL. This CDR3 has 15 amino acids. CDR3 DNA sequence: TGCGCCAGCAGCCAAGGGCTAGCGCCCTACAATGAGCAGTTCTTC. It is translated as CASSQGLAPYNEQFF.

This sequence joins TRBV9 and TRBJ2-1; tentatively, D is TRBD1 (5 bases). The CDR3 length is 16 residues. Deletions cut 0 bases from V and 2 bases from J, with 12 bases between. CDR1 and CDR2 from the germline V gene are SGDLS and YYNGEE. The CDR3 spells CASSVGGQLTYNEQFF. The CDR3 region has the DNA TGTGCCAGCAGCGTAGGGGGCCAGCTAACCTACAATGAGCAGTTCTTC.

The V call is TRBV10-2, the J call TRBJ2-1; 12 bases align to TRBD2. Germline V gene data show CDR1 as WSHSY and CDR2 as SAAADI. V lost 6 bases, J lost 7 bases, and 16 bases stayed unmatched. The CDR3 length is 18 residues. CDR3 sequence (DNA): TGCGCCAGCAGCCCCGCGGCCTTGGGACTAGCGGGTAGTAATGAGCAGTTCTTC. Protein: CASSPAALGLAGSNEQFF.

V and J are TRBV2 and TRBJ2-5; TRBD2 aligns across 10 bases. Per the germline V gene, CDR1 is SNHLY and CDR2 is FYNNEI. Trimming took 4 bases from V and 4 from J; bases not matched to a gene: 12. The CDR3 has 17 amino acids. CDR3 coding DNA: TGTGCCAGCAGTGGATTAGCGGGGGGCGTCGAGGGAGAGACCCAGTACTTC. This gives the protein CASSGLAGGVEGETQYF.

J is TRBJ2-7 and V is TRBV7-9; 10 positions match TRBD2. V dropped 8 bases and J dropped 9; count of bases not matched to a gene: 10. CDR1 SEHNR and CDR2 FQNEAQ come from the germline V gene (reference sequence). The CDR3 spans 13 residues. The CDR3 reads CASAASGSRGQYF. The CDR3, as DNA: TGTGCCAGCGCGGCTAGCGGGAGTCGGGGGCAGTACTTC.

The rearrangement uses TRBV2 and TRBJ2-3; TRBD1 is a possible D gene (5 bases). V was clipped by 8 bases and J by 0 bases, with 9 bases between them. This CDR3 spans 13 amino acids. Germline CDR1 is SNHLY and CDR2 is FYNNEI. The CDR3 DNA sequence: TGTGCCAGCGTAGGGGTTAGCACAGATACGCAGTATTTT. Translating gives CASVGVSTDTQYF. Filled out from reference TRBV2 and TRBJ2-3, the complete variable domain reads EPEVTQTPSHQVTQMGQEVILRCVPISNHLYFYWYRQILGQKVEFLVSFYNNEISEKSEIFDDQFSVERPDGSNFTLKIRSTKLEDSAMYFCASVGVSTDTQYFGPGTRLTVL.